The entry below gives a single T cell receptor beta chain sequence along with its context. Germline V gene sequence: CDR1 SGHNT, CDR2 YYREEE (reference sequence). The V gene end was trimmed by 3 bases and the J gene end by 4 bases; junction bases not matched to a gene: 6. CDR3 length: 16 residues. This entry comes from a study of shared clonotypes between healthy human individuals. Background on the study: Three plates each covered CD4 naive and memory; CD8 naive two, CD8 memory one.

Template for every sorted-subset replicate PCR totaled 150 to 250 ng DNA, 25,000 to 35,000 T cell genomes. The data were produced by immunoSEQ multiplex PCR, yet TCRdb's version contains in-frame clones alone and is incomplete. This table holds a few million clones, 85% to 95% found once. The source material was naive CD4+ T cells from PBMCs. Subset in this sample: CD45RA+ positively selected. This sequence originates from a man aged 18 to 29 in good health. Some clones in this sample may be carry-over from other donors' samples. V and J are TRBV5-4 and TRBJ2-2; 10 positions match TRBD2. The CDR3 protein is CASSSLAGVATGELFF. CDR3 sequence (DNA): TGTGCCAGCAGCTCGCTAGCGGGAGTGGCCACCGGGGAGCTGTTTTTT. Together with reference TRBV5-4 and TRBJ2-2, the CDR3 gives the full variable domain: ETGVTQSPTHLIKTRGQQVTLRCSSQSGHNTVSWYQQALGQGPQFIFQYYREEENGRGNFPPRFSGLQFPNYSSELNVNALELDDSALYLCASSSLAGVATGELFFGEGSRLTVL.